This TCR beta chain was captured by sequencing in a study of shared clonotypes between healthy human individuals. The length of the CDR3 is 13 residues. In germline, CDR1 is MNHEY, CDR2 SMNVEV (reference sequence). The V segment lost 7 bases and the J segment 9 bases; nucleotides outside the gene matches: 8. Original analysis: For the immunoSEQ data, sequences were junction-only without quality scores, so filtering differed. Generated by immunoSEQ multiplex PCR, the TCRdb table keeps only in-frame clones and is missing some. V and J calls and clone size are copied from that table; D and trimming were computed from the DNA. The sample lists some 480,000 clones, 79% occurring once. General observations from the study: The authors expected sequencing depth to affect clonotype sharing among donors.

There were no recent acute infections or vaccinations among the donors, who were healthy HIV-negative adults. In unsorted samples, genomic DNA was obtained using 90 million or so PBMCs. With regard to this clone: Antigen: not known.

The sample comprised PBMCs. The sequence derives from a middle-aged woman in good health. Some clones in this sample may be carry-over from other donors' samples. This chain joins TRBV27 and TRBJ2-5, with 10 bases identical to TRBD1. The CDR3 here is CASTRTGGEAQYF. The CDR3, as DNA: TGTGCCAGCACCAGGACAGGGGGGGAGGCCCAGTACTTC.